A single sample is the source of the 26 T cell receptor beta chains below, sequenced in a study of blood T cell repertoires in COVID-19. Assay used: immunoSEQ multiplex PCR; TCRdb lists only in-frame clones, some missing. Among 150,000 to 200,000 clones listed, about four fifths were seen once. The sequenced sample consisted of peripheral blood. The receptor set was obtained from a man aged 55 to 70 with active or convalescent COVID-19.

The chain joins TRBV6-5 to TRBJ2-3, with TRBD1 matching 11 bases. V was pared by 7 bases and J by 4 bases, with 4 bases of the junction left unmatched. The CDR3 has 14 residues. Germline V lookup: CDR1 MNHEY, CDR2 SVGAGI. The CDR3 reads CASKDRGRADTQYF. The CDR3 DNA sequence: TGTGCCAGCAAGGACAGGGGGCGCGCAGATACGCAGTATTTT.

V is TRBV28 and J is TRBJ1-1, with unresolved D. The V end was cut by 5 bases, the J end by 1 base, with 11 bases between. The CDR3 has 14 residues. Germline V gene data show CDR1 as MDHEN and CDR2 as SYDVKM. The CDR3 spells CASSPSQENTEAFF. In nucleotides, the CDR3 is TGTGCCAGCAGTCCCAGCCAGGAGAACACTGAAGCTTTCTTT.

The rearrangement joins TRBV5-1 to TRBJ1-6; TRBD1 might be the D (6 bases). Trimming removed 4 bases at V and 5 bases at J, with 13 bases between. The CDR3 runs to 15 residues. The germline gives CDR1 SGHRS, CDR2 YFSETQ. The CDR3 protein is CASSTDSGHNSPLHF. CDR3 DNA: TGCGCCAGCAGCACGGACAGCGGACATAATTCACCCCTCCACTTT.

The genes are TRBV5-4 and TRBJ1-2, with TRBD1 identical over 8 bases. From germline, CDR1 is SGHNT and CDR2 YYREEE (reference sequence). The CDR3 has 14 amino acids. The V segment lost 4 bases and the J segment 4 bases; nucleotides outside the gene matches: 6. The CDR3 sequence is CASSLGTGSYGYTF. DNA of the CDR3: TGTGCCAGCAGCCTTGGGACAGGTAGCTATGGCTACACCTTC.

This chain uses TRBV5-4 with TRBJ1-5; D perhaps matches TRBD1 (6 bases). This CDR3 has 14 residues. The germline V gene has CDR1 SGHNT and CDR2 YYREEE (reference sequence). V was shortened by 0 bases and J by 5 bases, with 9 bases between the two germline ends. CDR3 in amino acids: CASSLGAGDQPQHF. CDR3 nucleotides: TGTGCCAGCAGCTTGGGTGCAGGGGATCAGCCCCAGCATTTT.

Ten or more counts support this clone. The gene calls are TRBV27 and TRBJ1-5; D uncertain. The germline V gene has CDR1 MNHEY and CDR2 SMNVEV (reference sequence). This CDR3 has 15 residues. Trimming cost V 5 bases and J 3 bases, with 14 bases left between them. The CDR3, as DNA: TGTGCCAGCAGTCGATCTATGGGCCCCAATCAGCCCCAGCATTTT. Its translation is CASSRSMGPNQPQHF.

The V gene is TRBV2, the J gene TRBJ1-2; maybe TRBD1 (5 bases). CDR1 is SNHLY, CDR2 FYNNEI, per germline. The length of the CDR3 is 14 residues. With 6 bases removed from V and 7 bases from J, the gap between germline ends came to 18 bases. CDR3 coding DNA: TGTGCCAGCAGGGCCTCTGGGTTAGGGGTTGGCTACACCTTC. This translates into CASRASGLGVGYTF.

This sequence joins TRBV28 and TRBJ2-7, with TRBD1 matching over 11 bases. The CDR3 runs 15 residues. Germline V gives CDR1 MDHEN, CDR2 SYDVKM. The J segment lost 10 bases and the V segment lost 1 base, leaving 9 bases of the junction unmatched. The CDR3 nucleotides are TGTGCCAGCAGTTTATCCGGACAGGGGGCTCCCCCTCAGTACTTC. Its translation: CASSLSGQGAPPQYF. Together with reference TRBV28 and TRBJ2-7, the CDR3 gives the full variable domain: DVKVTQSSRYLVKRTGEKVFLECVQDMDHENMFWYRQDPGLGLRLIYFSYDVKMKEKGDIPEGYSVSREKKERFSLILESASTNQTSMYLCASSLSGQGAPPQYFGPGTRLTVT.

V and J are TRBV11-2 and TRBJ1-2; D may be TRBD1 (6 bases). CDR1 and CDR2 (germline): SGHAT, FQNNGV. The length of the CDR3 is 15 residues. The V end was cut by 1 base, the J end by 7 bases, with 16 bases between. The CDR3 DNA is TGTGCCAGCAGCTTAGCCCTTCTGGGGGCGGGTGGCTACACCTTC. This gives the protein CASSLALLGAGGYTF.

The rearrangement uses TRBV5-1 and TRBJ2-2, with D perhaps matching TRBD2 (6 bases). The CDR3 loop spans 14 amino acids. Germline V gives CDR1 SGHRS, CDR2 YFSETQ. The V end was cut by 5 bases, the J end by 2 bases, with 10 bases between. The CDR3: CASRVAENTGELFF. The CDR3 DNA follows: TGCGCCAGCAGGGTAGCGGAAAACACCGGGGAGCTGTTTTTT.

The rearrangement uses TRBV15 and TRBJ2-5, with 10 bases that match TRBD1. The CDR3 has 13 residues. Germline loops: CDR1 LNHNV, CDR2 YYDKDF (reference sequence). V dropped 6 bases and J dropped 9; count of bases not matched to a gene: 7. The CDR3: CATRGQGVGAQYF. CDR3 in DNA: TGTGCCACCAGAGGACAGGGGGTAGGGGCCCAGTACTTC. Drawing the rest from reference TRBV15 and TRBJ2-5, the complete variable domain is DAMVIQNPRYQVTQFGKPVTLSCSQTLNHNVMYWYQQKSSQAPKLLFHYYDKDFNNEADTPDNFQSRRPNTSFCFLDIRSPGLGDTAMYLCATRGQGVGAQYFGPGTRLLVL.

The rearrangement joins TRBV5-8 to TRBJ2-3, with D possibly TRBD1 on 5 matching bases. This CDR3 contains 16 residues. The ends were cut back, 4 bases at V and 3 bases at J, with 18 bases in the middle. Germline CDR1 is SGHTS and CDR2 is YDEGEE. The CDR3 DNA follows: TGTGCCAGCAGCACCTCAGGGTCTTTAGGAACAGATACGCAGTATTTT. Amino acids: CASSTSGSLGTDTQYF.

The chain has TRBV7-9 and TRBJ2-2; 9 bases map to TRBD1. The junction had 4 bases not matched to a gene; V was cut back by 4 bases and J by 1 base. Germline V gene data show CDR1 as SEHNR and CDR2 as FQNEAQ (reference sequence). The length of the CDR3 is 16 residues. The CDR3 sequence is CASSSGQGKNTGELFF. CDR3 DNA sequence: TGTGCCAGCAGCTCCGGACAGGGGAAGAACACCGGGGAGCTGTTTTTT.

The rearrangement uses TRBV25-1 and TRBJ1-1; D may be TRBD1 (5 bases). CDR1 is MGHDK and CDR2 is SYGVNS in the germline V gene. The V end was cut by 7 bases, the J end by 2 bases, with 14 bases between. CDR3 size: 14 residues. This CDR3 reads CASTRGGINTEAFF. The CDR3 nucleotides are TGTGCCAGCACCCGGGGGGGTATAAACACTGAAGCTTTCTTT.

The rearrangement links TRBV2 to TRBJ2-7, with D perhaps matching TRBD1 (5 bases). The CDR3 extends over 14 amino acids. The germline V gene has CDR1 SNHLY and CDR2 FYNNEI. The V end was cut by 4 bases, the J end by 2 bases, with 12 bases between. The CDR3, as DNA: TGTGCCAGCAGTGCCTCGGACATCCCCTACGAGCAGTACTTC. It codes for CASSASDIPYEQYF.

The CDR3 DNA reads TGTGCCAGCAGCTTATTCCGGGGACAGGAGGCGTCTGGGGCCAACGTCCTGACTTTC. Translation gives CASSLFRGQEASGANVLTF. The chain carries TRBV7-6 and TRBJ2-6, with 8 bases matching TRBD1. The germline V gene has CDR1 SGHVS and CDR2 FNYEAQ. V was pared by 2 bases and J by 1 base, with 10 bases of the junction left unmatched. CDR3 length: 19 residues.

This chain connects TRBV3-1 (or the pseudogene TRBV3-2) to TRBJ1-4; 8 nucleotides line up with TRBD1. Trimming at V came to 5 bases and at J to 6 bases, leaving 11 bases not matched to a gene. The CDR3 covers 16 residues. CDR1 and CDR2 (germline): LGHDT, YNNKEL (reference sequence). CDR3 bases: TGTGCCAGCAGCGATGCCTTGACAGGGGTGTATGAAAAACTGTTTTTT. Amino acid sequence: CASSDALTGVYEKLFF.

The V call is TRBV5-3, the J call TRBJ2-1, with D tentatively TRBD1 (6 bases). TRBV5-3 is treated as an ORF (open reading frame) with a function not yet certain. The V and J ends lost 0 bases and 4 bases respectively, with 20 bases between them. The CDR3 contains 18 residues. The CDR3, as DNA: TGTGCCAGAAGCTTGGGGCAGGGGCTGGGTACCCAATACAATGAGCAGTTCTTC. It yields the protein CARSLGQGLGTQYNEQFF.

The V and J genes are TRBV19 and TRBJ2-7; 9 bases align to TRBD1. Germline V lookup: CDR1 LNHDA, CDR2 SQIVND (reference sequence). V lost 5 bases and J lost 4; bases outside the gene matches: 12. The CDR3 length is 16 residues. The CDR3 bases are TGTGCCAGTAGTCCCTTCCCGGGACAGGGAGCGTACGAGCAGTACTTC. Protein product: CASSPFPGQGAYEQYF.

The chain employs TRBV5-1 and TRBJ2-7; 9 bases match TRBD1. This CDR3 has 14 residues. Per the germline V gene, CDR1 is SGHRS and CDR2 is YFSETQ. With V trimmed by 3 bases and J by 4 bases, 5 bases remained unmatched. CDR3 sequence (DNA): TGCGCCAGCAGCTGGACAGGGGACATATACGAGCAGTACTTC. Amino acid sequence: CASSWTGDIYEQYF.

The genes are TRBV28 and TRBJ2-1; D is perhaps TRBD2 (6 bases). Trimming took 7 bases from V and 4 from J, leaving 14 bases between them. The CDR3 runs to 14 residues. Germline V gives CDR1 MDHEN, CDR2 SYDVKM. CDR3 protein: CASKSLATYNEQFF. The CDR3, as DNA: TGTGCCAGCAAATCGCTAGCGACGTACAATGAGCAGTTCTTC.

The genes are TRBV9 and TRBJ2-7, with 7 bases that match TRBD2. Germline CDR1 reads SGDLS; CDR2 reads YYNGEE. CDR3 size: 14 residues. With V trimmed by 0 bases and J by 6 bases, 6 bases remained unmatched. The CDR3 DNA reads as TGTGCCAGCAGCGTAGGGGGAGGGATACGCGAGCAGTACTTC. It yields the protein CASSVGGGIREQYF.

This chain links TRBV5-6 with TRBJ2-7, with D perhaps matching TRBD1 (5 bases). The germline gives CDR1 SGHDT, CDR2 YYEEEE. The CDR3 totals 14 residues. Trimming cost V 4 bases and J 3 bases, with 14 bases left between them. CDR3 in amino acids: CASSLGQGSYEQYF. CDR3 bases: TGTGCCAGCAGCCTTGGGCAGGGAAGCTACGAGCAGTACTTC.

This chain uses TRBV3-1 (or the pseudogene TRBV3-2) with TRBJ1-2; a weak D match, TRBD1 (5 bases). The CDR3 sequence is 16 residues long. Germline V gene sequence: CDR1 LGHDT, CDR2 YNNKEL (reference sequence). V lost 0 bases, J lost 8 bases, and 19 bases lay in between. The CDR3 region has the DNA TGTGCCAGCAGCCAAGAACCGGGCGTCGGGGGTAGGGGCTACACCTTC. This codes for CASSQEPGVGGRGYTF.

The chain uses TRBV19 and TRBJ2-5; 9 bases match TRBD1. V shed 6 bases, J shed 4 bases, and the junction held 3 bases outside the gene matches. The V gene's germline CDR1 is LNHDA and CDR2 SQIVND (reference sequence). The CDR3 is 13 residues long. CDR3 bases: TGTGCCAGTAGCGAACAGGGGGCAGAGACCCAGTACTTC. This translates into CASSEQGAETQYF.

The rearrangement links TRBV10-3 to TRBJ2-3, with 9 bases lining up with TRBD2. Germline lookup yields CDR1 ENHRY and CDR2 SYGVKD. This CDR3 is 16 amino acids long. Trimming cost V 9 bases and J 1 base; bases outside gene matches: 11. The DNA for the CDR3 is TGTGCCATTCACCCCGGGTTAGCGGGGGGCACAGATACGCAGTATTTT. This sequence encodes CAIHPGLAGGTDTQYF.